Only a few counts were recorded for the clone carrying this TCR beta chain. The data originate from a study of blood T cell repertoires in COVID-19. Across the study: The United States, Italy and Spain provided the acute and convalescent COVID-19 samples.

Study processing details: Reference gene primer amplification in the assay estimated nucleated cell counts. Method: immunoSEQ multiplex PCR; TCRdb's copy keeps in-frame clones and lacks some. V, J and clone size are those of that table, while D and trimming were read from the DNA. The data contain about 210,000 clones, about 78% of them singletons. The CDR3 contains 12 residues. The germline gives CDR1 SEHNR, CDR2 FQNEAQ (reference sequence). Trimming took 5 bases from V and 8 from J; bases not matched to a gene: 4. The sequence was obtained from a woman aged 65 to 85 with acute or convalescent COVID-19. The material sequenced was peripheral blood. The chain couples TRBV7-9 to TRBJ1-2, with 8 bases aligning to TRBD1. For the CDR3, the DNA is TGTGCCAGCAGCCCCTCAGGGGGCGGCTACACCTTC. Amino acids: CASSPSGGGYTF.